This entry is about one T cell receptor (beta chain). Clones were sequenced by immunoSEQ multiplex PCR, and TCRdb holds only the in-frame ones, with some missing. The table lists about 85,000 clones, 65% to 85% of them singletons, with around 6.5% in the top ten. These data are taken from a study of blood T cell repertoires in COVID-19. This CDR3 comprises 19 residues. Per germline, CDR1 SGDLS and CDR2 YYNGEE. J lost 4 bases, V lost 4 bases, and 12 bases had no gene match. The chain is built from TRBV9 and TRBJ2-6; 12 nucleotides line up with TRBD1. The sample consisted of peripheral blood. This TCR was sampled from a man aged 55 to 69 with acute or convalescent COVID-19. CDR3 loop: CASSFRPGQGASGANVLTF. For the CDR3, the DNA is TGTGCCAGCAGCTTCCGTCCGGGACAGGGGGCGTCAGGGGCCAACGTCCTGACTTTC.